The 20 T cell receptor beta chains below all came from one sample that was sequenced in a study of T cell responses to AZD1222 COVID-19 vaccine. Profiled with immunoSEQ multiplex PCR; TCRdb holds only in-frame clones, not every one. This table holds about 120,000 clones, approximately 85% found once. Sequencing was performed on peripheral blood, taken on day 0 of AZD1222 vaccination. These TCRs come from an adult in good health.

The V call is TRBV5-8, the J call TRBJ2-3; D might be TRBD1 (5 bases). Per germline, CDR1 SGHTS and CDR2 YDEGEE. V was cut by 2 bases and J by 4 bases, with 11 bases left in between. The CDR3 contains 14 residues. The CDR3 bases are TGTGCCAGCAGCTTACGGCAGGGCCCAGATACGCAGTATTTT. It codes for CASSLRQGPDTQYF.

V gene TRBV7-2 combines with J gene TRBJ2-5; D uncertain. This CDR3 comprises 11 residues. With 2 bases removed from V and 3 bases from J, the gap between germline ends came to 1 base. CDR1 is SGHTA, CDR2 FQGNSA, per germline. As DNA, the CDR3 is TGTGCCAGCAGCTTAAAAGAGACCCAGTACTTC. Protein: CASSLKETQYF. Combining the CDR3 with reference TRBV7-2 and TRBJ2-5 gives the whole variable domain GAGVSQSPSNKVTEKGKDVELRCDPISGHTALYWYRQSLGQGLEFLIYFQGNSAPDKSGLPSDRFSAERTGGSVSTLTIQRTQQEDSAVYLCASSLKETQYFGPGTRLLVL.

CDR3 DNA: TGTGCCAGCACCCTAGGGGAGACCCAGTACTTC. Its protein product is CASTLGETQYF. The chain uses TRBV27 and TRBJ2-5; D not resolved. V lost 7 bases to trimming and J lost 5 bases, with 8 bases between them. CDR3 size: 11 residues. Germline loops: CDR1 MNHEY, CDR2 SMNVEV (reference sequence).

The genes are TRBV5-4 and TRBJ2-5; perhaps TRBD2 as D (6 bases). CDR1 and CDR2 from the germline V gene are SGHNT and YYREEE (reference sequence). V lost 4 bases and J 2 bases, leaving 12 bases between the germline ends. The CDR3 has 14 amino acids. The CDR3 DNA follows: TGTGCCAGCAGCGGGACTTATCTTCAAGAGACCCAGTACTTC. Encoded protein: CASSGTYLQETQYF.

The rearrangement joins TRBV7-2 to TRBJ1-1; D gene ambiguous. The germline V gene has CDR1 SGHTA and CDR2 FQGNSA. V lost 4 bases and J 1 base, leaving 7 bases between the germline ends. The CDR3 is 13 amino acids. The CDR3 nucleotides are TGTGCCAGCAGCTCTCATCCGAACACTGAAGCTTTCTTT. Translated: CASSSHPNTEAFF.

The chain is built from TRBV4-2 and TRBJ2-7; D remains ambiguous. The CDR3 extends over 13 amino acids. Trimming removed 4 bases from V and 2 bases from J, with 9 bases in between. CDR1 is LGHNA and CDR2 is YNFKEQ in the germline V gene. CDR3 sequence reads: CASSPGQTYEQYF. In DNA form, the CDR3 reads TGTGCCAGCAGCCCGGGCCAGACCTACGAGCAGTACTTC.

This chain joins TRBV3-1 (or the pseudogene TRBV3-2) and TRBJ1-3; 9 bases match TRBD1. Unmatched junction bases numbered 5, after V lost 2 bases and J lost 3 bases. The germline V gene encodes CDR1 LGHDT and CDR2 YNNKEL (reference sequence). This CDR3 comprises 16 residues. CDR3 DNA sequence: TGTGCCAGCAGCCAAACAGGGGGCTCGTTTGGAAACACCATATATTTT. It is translated as CASSQTGGSFGNTIYF.

For the CDR3, the DNA is TGTGCCAGCAGCCTTAACCCGGACAGGGTCTATGGCTACACCTTC. Its protein is CASSLNPDRVYGYTF. The chain carries TRBV7-9 and TRBJ1-2, with 8 bases aligning to TRBD1. V was pared by 5 bases and J by 4 bases, with 9 bases of the junction left unmatched. The CDR3 is 15 residues long. The germline CDR1 and CDR2 sequences are SEHNR and FQNEAQ (reference sequence).

The chain recombines TRBV27 with TRBJ1-2; 7 nucleotides match TRBD1. Looked up from germline, CDR1 is MNHEY and CDR2 is SMNVEV (reference sequence). CDR3 length equals 13 residues. The junction had 6 bases not matched to a gene; V was cut back by 6 bases and J by 5 bases. CDR3 bases: TGTGCCAGCAGAACGACAGGGTTGTATGGCTACACCTTC. Protein product: CASRTTGLYGYTF.

This chain uses TRBV7-9 with TRBJ1-1; 11 positions agree with TRBD1. Trimming removed 7 bases from V and 4 bases from J; junction bases left unmatched: 5. The CDR3 is 14 residues long. The germline V gene has CDR1 SEHNR and CDR2 FQNEAQ (reference sequence). As DNA, the CDR3 is TGTGCCAGCACCGGGGGGACAGGGGGCACTGAAGCTTTCTTT. This gives the protein CASTGGTGGTEAFF.

The gene calls are TRBV6-5 and TRBJ2-5; 7 bases match TRBD2. The CDR3 sequence is 15 residues long. V lost 5 bases and J lost 1; bases outside the gene matches: 7. Germline CDR1 is MNHEY and CDR2 is SVGAGI. CDR3 amino acids: CASSNAASGQETQYF. As DNA, the CDR3 is TGTGCCAGCAGTAACGCTGCTAGCGGCCAAGAGACCCAGTACTTC.

V and J are TRBV6-5 and TRBJ1-2; no clear D. CDR3 size: 13 residues. V dropped 4 bases and J dropped 5 bases, with 11 bases sitting between them. CDR1 MNHEY and CDR2 SVGAGI come from the germline V gene. CDR3 in amino acids: CASSSTVAYGYTF. The CDR3 DNA sequence: TGTGCCAGCAGTTCGACGGTAGCTTATGGCTACACCTTC.

The gene calls are TRBV30 and TRBJ1-1, with D unclear. The germline CDR1 and CDR2 sequences are GTSNPN and SVGIG (reference sequence). This CDR3 is 10 amino acids long. V lost 7 bases, J lost 6 bases, and 9 bases lay in between. Written as DNA, the CDR3 is TGTGCCTCCACCCCCCCTGAAGCTTTCTTT. Translating it yields CASTPPEAFF. Supplemented by reference TRBV30 and TRBJ1-1, the full variable domain reads SQTIHQWPATLVQPVGSPLSLECTVEGTSNPNLYWYRQAAGRGLQLLFYSVGIGQISSEVPQNLSASRPQDRQFILSSKKLLLSDSGFYLCASTPPEAFFGQGTRLTVV.

This sequence joins TRBV4-3 and TRBJ2-5; TRBD1 matches 9 bases. The germline V gene encodes CDR1 LGHNA and CDR2 YSLEER. The CDR3 is 14 residues long. J lost 5 bases, V lost 3 bases, and 4 bases had no gene match. The CDR3 loop reads CASSQGTGRETQYF. For the CDR3, the DNA is TGCGCCAGCAGCCAGGGGACAGGGAGGGAGACCCAGTACTTC.

DNA for the CDR3: TGTGCCACCAGTGACACCCGCGGGGGGCAGGAGCAGTTCTTC. Translating gives CATSDTRGGQEQFF. This chain links TRBV24-1 with TRBJ2-1; 8 nucleotides match TRBD2. Germline values: CDR1 KGHDR, CDR2 SFDVKD. The J segment lost 10 bases and the V segment lost 4 bases, leaving 8 bases of the junction unmatched. This CDR3 region has 14 residues.

This chain connects TRBV20-1 to TRBJ1-3; possibly TRBD1 for D (6 bases). Trimming removed 5 bases at V and 9 bases at J, with 11 bases between. CDR3 length: 11 amino acids. Germline lookup yields CDR1 DFQATT and CDR2 SNEGSKA (reference sequence). The CDR3 loop reads CSAPKGGTIYF. For the CDR3, the DNA is TGCAGTGCTCCTAAGGGGGGCACCATATATTTT.

The CDR3 DNA reads as TGCAGTGCTGGGGACACCTACGAGCAGTACTTC. Translation: CSAGDTYEQYF. The V and J genes are TRBV20-1 and TRBJ2-7, with D tentatively TRBD1 (6 bases). CDR1 is DFQATT, CDR2 SNEGSKA, per germline (reference sequence). Trimming took 5 bases from V and 2 from J, leaving 7 bases between them. The CDR3 has 11 residues.

The chain links TRBV7-9 to TRBJ1-2; 8 bases are a match to TRBD1. The germline gives CDR1 SEHNR, CDR2 FQNEAQ (reference sequence). The CDR3 runs 16 residues. With 5 bases clipped from V and 4 bases from J, the junction kept 12 bases outside the gene matches. The CDR3 bases are TGTGCCAGCAGCCCATCTAACGGACAGGGTACCTATGGCTACACCTTC. It specifies CASSPSNGQGTYGYTF.

The chain recombines TRBV7-2 with TRBJ2-3; 8 bases are shared with TRBD1. CDR1 is SGHTA, CDR2 FQGNSA, per germline. The length of the CDR3 is 13 residues. V lost 5 bases, J lost 7 bases, and 5 bases stayed unmatched. CDR3 protein: CASSQGASNTQYF. In DNA form, the CDR3 reads TGTGCCAGCAGCCAGGGGGCTAGCAATACGCAGTATTTT.

The chain is built from TRBV2 and TRBJ1-4; 11 nucleotides align to TRBD1. CDR3 length: 15 residues. The germline CDR1 and CDR2 sequences are SNHLY and FYNNEI. The V gene end was trimmed by 6 bases and the J gene end by 8 bases; junction bases not matched to a gene: 8. CDR3 sequence (DNA): TGTGCCAGCAGGGGGACAGGGGGGACTCGGGAAAAACTGTTTTTT. Encoded protein: CASRGTGGTREKLFF.